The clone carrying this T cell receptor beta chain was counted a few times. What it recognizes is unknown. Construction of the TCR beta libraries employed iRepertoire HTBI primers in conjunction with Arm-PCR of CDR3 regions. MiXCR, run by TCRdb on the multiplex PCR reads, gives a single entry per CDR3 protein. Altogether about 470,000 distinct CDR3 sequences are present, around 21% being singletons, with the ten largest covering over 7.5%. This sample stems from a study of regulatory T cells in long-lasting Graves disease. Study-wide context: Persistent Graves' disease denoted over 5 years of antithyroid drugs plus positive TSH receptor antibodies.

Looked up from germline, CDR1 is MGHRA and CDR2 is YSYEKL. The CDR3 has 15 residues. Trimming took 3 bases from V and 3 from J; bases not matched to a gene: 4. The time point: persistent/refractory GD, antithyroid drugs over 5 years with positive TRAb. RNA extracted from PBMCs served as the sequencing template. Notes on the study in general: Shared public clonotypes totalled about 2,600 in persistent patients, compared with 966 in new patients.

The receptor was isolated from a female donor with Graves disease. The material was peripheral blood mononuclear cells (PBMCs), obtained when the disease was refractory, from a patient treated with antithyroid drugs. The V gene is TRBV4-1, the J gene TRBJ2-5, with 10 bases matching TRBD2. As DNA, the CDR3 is TGCGCCAGCAGCCAGCTAGCGGGGGCTAAAGAGACCCAGTACTTC. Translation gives CASSQLAGAKETQYF.